These 7 T cell receptor beta chains originate from one sample sequenced in a study of T cell changes during pregnancy in multiple sclerosis. The repertoire was sequenced with immunoSEQ multiplex PCR; TCRdb's copy has only in-frame clones and lacks some. The table records fewer than 110,000 clones, approximately 92% of them present only once. Source: peripheral blood, taken in the second trimester of pregnancy. These receptors all come from a female donor with multiple sclerosis, enrolled in a pregnancy study.

The rearrangement links TRBV19 to TRBJ1-2; 10 bases align to TRBD1. This CDR3 contains 14 residues. CDR1 LNHDA and CDR2 SQIVND come from the germline V gene (reference sequence). Unmatched junction bases numbered 6, after V lost 5 bases and J lost 6 bases. CDR3 sequence: CASSLGTGDDGYTF. CDR3 nucleotides: TGTGCCAGTAGTCTCGGGACAGGGGATGATGGCTACACCTTC.

V usage is TRBV29-1 and J usage is TRBJ2-3, with TRBD1 identical over 11 bases. Germline trimming cut 3 bases from V and 7 bases from J; bases unmatched to any gene: 9. CDR1 is SQVTM and CDR2 is ANQGSEA in the germline V gene. The CDR3 covers 15 residues. The CDR3 reads CSVEGWTGGSNTQYF. For the CDR3, the DNA is TGCAGCGTTGAGGGGTGGACAGGGGGCTCAAATACGCAGTATTTT.

The chain uses TRBV4-2 and TRBJ2-3; D remains unclear. This CDR3 has 13 amino acids. Per germline, CDR1 LGHNA and CDR2 YNFKEQ. The V and J ends lost 0 bases and 11 bases respectively, with 12 bases between them. DNA for the CDR3: TGTGCCAGCAGCCAAGATGTGACCTCTAGGCAGTATTTT. It yields the protein CASSQDVTSRQYF.

This chain uses TRBV2 with TRBJ2-3; TRBD1 is a possible D gene (6 bases). Deletions cut 1 base from V and 4 bases from J, with 12 bases between. This CDR3 is built from 15 residues. Germline V gene sequence: CDR1 SNHLY, CDR2 FYNNEI. CDR3 loop: CASSEGQASADTQYF. DNA for the CDR3: TGTGCCAGCAGTGAAGGACAGGCCTCGGCAGATACGCAGTATTTT.

The chain carries TRBV6-1 and TRBJ1-3; no reliable D call. Deletions cut 1 base from V and 7 bases from J, with 5 bases between. The CDR3 runs to 12 residues. Germline-derived CDR1 and CDR2 are MNHNS and SASEGT. This CDR3 is CASSEGRNTIYF. The CDR3 DNA follows: TGTGCCAGCAGTGAAGGGCGGAACACCATATATTTT.

There are many counts of this clone. V and J are TRBV5-1 and TRBJ2-2; TRBD1 is a possible D gene (7 bases). Per germline, CDR1 SGHRS and CDR2 YFSETQ. CDR3 size: 13 residues. With 6 bases removed from V and 7 bases from J, the gap between germline ends came to 13 bases. Written as DNA, the CDR3 is TGCGCCAGCAACATCAGGGGGGACGGGGAGCTGTTTTTT. It specifies CASNIRGDGELFF.

The table lists this clone with a few counts. DNA of the CDR3: TGCGCCAGCAGCCAAGAGCGGGCGACCTACGAGCAGTACTTC. Translated: CASSQERATYEQYF. The chain links TRBV4-1 to TRBJ2-7, with a weak D call TRBD2 (5 bases). The CDR3 is 14 amino acids. Germline V gene data show CDR1 as MGHRA and CDR2 as YSYEKL. Trimming pared 0 bases from V and 2 bases from J, leaving 8 bases between.